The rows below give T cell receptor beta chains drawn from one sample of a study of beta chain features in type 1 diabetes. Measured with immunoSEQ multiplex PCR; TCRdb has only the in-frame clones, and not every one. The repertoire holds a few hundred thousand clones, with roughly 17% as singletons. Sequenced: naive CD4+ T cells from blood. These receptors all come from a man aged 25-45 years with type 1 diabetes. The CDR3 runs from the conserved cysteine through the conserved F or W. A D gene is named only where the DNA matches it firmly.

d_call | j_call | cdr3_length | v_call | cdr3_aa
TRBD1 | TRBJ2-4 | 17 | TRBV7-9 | CASSPGQGSVWVNIQYF
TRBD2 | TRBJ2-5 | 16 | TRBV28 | CASRGGGLAGGETQYF
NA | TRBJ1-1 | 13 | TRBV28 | CASSPLGYFEAFF
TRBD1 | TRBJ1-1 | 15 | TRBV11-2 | CASSLTGYLNTEAFF
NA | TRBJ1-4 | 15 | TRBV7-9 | CASSVGTADVEKLFF
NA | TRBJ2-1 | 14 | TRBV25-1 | CASSEGSGYNEQFF
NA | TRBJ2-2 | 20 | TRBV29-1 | CSAGTGRRGLAASRTGELFF
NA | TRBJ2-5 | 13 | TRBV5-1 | CASSRADQETQYF
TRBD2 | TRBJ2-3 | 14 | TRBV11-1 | CASSLGTRSPAQYF
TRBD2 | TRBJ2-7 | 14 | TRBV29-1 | CSVSGTSGGYEQYF
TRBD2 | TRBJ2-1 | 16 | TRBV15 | CATSSGLAGGENEQFF
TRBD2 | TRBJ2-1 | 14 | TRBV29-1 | CSVFGLAEYNEQFF
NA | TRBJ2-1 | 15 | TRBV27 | CASSLWISSYNEQFF
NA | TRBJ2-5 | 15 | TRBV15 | CATSRGQLEPQTQYF
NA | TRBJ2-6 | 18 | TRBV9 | CASSGGSRREGGANVLTF
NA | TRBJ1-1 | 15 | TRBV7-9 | CASSLERGLDTEAFF
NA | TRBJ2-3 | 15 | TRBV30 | CAWSVRDVGTDTQYF
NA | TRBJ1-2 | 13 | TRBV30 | CAWTTTGLGGYTF
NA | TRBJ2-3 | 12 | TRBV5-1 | CASSLISDTQYF
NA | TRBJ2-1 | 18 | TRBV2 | CASSEAWPDSFSYNEQFF
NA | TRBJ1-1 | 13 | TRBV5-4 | CASTKTGNTEAFF
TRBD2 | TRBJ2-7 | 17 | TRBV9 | CASSVGLAGTSSYEQYF
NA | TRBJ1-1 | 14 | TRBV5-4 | CASSLVADHTEAFF
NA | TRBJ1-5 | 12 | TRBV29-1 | CSVLDSNQPQHF
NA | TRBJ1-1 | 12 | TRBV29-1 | CSVETGNTEAFF
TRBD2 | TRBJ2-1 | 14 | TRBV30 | CAWSGGLAEGEQFF